The 22 T cell receptor beta chains listed next were all sequenced from one sample in a study of T cells in Graves' hyperthyroidism and ophthalmopathy. Amplified regions were TCR beta CDR3 sequences from RNA transcripts. Initially, a first-round RT-PCR of the TCR CDR3 employed the HTBI primer set. TCRdb re-called the multiplex PCR reads with MiXCR, one entry per CDR3 protein. The data show a few hundred thousand distinct CDR3 sequences, over 11% seen once. The sample taken for sequencing was blood. The receptor set was obtained from a woman in her 30s with Graves' hyperthyroidism that later progressed to Graves' ophthalmopathy.

V gene TRBV15 combines with J gene TRBJ2-2; a possible D gene is TRBD2 (6 bases). This CDR3 contains 15 residues. V was pared by 3 bases and J by 7 bases, with 15 bases between. Germline values: CDR1 LNHNV, CDR2 YYDKDF (reference sequence). CDR3 nucleotide sequence: TGTGCCACCAGCAGCCTCTGCGGGATCGGCGGGGAGCTGTTTTTT. Its protein product is CATSSLCGIGGELFF.

The chain's CDR3 is CASTLPQLSDGRNYGYTF. The CDR3 nucleotides are TGTGCCAGCACTCTACCTCAGCTATCGGACGGCCGGAATTATGGCTACACCTTC. This chain connects TRBV28 to TRBJ1-2; D gene ambiguous. Trimming removed 7 bases from V and 5 bases from J, with 29 bases in between. The germline V gene has CDR1 MDHEN and CDR2 SYDVKM. The CDR3 length is 18 residues.

The chain has TRBV28 and TRBJ2-3; possibly TRBD2 for D (6 bases). The V end lost 8 bases, the J end lost 1 base, and 13 bases lay between the germline ends. Germline CDR1 and CDR2: MDHEN and SYDVKM. The CDR3 runs 14 residues. CDR3 residues: CASGGGSGTDTQYF. In DNA, the CDR3 is TGTGCCAGCGGGGGAGGATCTGGCACAGATACGCAGTATTTT.

This clonotype was seen many times. The CDR3 is CASSGNSGSSYNEQFF. The CDR3 DNA follows: TGTGCCAGCAGTGGGAATAGCGGGAGCTCCTACAATGAGCAGTTCTTC. V is TRBV28 and J is TRBJ2-1; TRBD2 agrees at 9 bases. The V gene end was trimmed by 5 bases and the J gene end by 0 bases; junction bases not matched to a gene: 5. CDR3 length equals 16 residues. Looked up from germline, CDR1 is MDHEN and CDR2 is SYDVKM.

This clonotype was observed at least ten times. This chain connects TRBV24-1 to TRBJ1-4; the D is unclear. The CDR3 contains 14 residues. The germline V gene encodes CDR1 KGHDR and CDR2 SFDVKD. With 4 bases removed from V and 8 bases from J, the gap between germline ends came to 13 bases. DNA for the CDR3: TGTGCCACCAGTGACCCTGGACGAGGGGAAAAACTGTTTTTT. Encoded protein: CATSDPGRGEKLFF.

This clonotype occurred many times. This chain connects TRBV6-1 to TRBJ2-5, with no clear D. V lost 1 base and J lost 4, with 13 bases in between. Looked up from germline, CDR1 is MNHNS and CDR2 is SASEGT. The CDR3 runs 15 residues. This CDR3 is CASSEVGLTGETQYF. The DNA for the CDR3 is TGTGCCAGCAGTGAAGTCGGGCTAACCGGAGAGACCCAGTACTTC.

The chain has TRBV6-1 and TRBJ2-1; D is uncertain. In germline, CDR1 is MNHNS, CDR2 SASEGT. V was shortened by 4 bases and J by 7 bases, with 17 bases between the two germline ends. This CDR3 has 15 residues. CDR3 nucleotides: TGTGCCAGCAGTGCCCCGGACGGGCTCGGGAATGAGCAGTTCTTC. Translating it yields CASSAPDGLGNEQFF.

The sample holds a few counts of this clonotype. An end of the junction does not agree with germline; a read error may underlie this. V gene TRBV3-1 combines with J gene TRBJ2-1; the match to TRBD2 covers 8 bases. The CDR3 has 18 amino acids. Germline-derived CDR1 and CDR2 are LGHDT and YNNKEL (reference sequence). CDR3 nucleotides: TGTGCCAGCAGGCAAGAGGTGGGAGCGGGAGAAACCTACAATGAGCAGTTCTTC. Residues: CASRQEVGAGETYNEQFF.

Notes on this clonotype: The junction departs from germline at one end; a sequencing error may be responsible. The genes are TRBV9 and TRBJ2-1, with D tentatively TRBD1 (5 bases). The CDR3 runs to 18 residues. Germline CDR1 SGDLS, CDR2 YYNGEE. CDR3 sequence: CPSSQETLGQGLRNEQFF. CDR3 DNA sequence: TGTCCCAGCAGCCAAGAGACGCTCGGGCAGGGTCTTCGAAATGAGCAGTTCTTC.

This clonotype was seen only a few times. The V and J genes are TRBV4-1 and TRBJ1-1; possibly TRBD1 for D (5 bases). CDR3 size: 18 residues. Looked up from germline, CDR1 is MGHRA and CDR2 is YSYEKL. Trimming shortened V by 7 bases and J by 0 bases, and 24 bases separated the two germline ends. The CDR3 sequence: CASTLRVGAGPMNTEAFF. Written as DNA, the CDR3 is TGCGCCAGCACCCTCCGGGTCGGCGCAGGGCCCATGAACACTGAAGCTTTCTTT.

Many counts were recorded for this clonotype. The chain is built from TRBV12-3 or TRBV12-4 and TRBJ1-2; no clear D gene. V lost 6 bases and J lost 0, with 8 bases in between. The CDR3 has 13 residues. The CDR3 here is CASRPPANYGYTF. As DNA, the CDR3 is TGTGCCAGCAGACCACCCGCTAACTATGGCTACACCTTC.

V gene TRBV3-2 combines with J gene TRBJ2-7; the table assigns TRBD2, which was not confirmed against the DNA. TRBV3-2 is a pseudogene. CDR3 length: 20 residues. The CDR3, as DNA: TGTGCCAGCCCGGGACTAGCGGGACGTAACCACCCTCCTCTTTGCTACGAGCAGTACTTC. Protein product: CASPGLAGRNHPPLCYEQYF.

This clonotype appeared many times. The chain has TRBV6-5 and TRBJ2-1; D is ambiguous. The CDR3 contains 14 residues. The V gene's germline CDR1 is MNHEY and CDR2 SVGAGI. V was clipped by 2 bases and J by 4 bases, with 9 bases between them. In DNA, the CDR3 is TGTGCCAGCAGTTACCAAGCTCGATACAATGAGCAGTTCTTC. This sequence encodes CASSYQARYNEQFF.

This chain joins TRBV19 and TRBJ2-5, with a possible D match to TRBD2 (6 bases). Trimming cost V 11 bases and J 5 bases, with 18 bases left between them. This CDR3 contains 13 residues. Per germline, CDR1 LNHDA and CDR2 SQIVND (reference sequence). CDR3 DNA sequence: TGTGCCGGTATGCGGGCGGGGTCGGAGACCCAGTACTTC. Amino acid sequence: CAGMRAGSETQYF.

In its sample, this clonotype was seen many times. The chain joins TRBV20-1 to TRBJ1-4; D perhaps matches TRBD1 (5 bases). CDR3 length: 15 residues. Trimming cost V 6 bases and J 3 bases, with 17 bases left between them. The germline V gene has CDR1 DFQATT and CDR2 SNEGSKA (reference sequence). The CDR3 sequence is CSARTGDGANEKLFF. The CDR3 DNA reads as TGCAGTGCCAGAACCGGGGACGGGGCTAATGAAAAACTGTTTTTT.

In its sample, this clonotype was seen a few times. The chain has TRBV6-1 and TRBJ1-1, with D perhaps matching TRBD1 (6 bases). V gave up 4 bases and J gave up 0 bases, with 12 bases separating them. The CDR3 contains 15 residues. Germline CDR1 and CDR2: MNHNS and SASEGT. The CDR3 here is CASSGSGVLNTEAFF. The DNA of the CDR3 is TGTGCCAGCAGTGGCTCAGGGGTTTTGAACACTGAAGCTTTCTTT.

This clonotype showed up many times. This chain links TRBV19 with TRBJ1-4, with 9 bases identical to TRBD1. Germline trimming cut 6 bases from V and 8 bases from J; bases unmatched to any gene: 13. Germline lookup yields CDR1 LNHDA and CDR2 SQIVND (reference sequence). The CDR3 covers 16 residues. This CDR3 reads CASSTGTGLTYEKLFF. DNA for the CDR3: TGTGCCAGTAGCACGGGGACAGGGCTGACATACGAAAAACTGTTTTTT. Supplemented by reference TRBV19 and TRBJ1-4, the full variable domain reads DGGITQSPKYLFRKEGQNVTLSCEQNLNHDAMYWYRQDPGQGLRLIYYSQIVNDFQKGDIAEGYSVSREKKESFPLTVTSAQKNPTAFYLCASSTGTGLTYEKLFFGSGTQLSVL.

This clonotype was observed at least ten times. CDR3 nucleotides: TGTGCCAGCAGCTCAGCATCCGGACTAGGTCTTTACGGGACCCAGTACTTC. Protein sequence: CASSSASGLGLYGTQYF. The V gene is TRBV5-8, the J gene TRBJ2-5; 7 bases are a match to TRBD2. V shed 3 bases, J shed 7 bases, and the junction held 18 bases outside the gene matches. This CDR3 comprises 17 residues. Germline-derived CDR1 and CDR2 are SGHTS and YDEGEE. The complete variable domain, with remaining parts taken from reference TRBV5-8 and TRBJ2-5, reads EAGVTQSPTHLIKTRGQQATLRCSPISGHTSVYWYQQALGLGLQFLLWYDEGEERNRGNFPPRFSGRQFPNYSSELNVNALELEDSALYLCASSSASGLGLYGTQYFGPGTRLLVL.

This clonotype was recorded many times. The chain couples TRBV28 to TRBJ2-7; D gene uncertain. Germline V gives CDR1 MDHEN, CDR2 SYDVKM. The CDR3 consists of 13 residues. V was shortened by 5 bases and J by 4 bases, with 12 bases between the two germline ends. The CDR3 DNA reads as TGTGCCAGCAGTAGGCGGAACGTGTACGAGCAGTACTTC. Encoded protein: CASSRRNVYEQYF.

This clonotype came up a few times. V gene TRBV20-1 combines with J gene TRBJ2-3, with TRBD2 identical over 8 bases. Germline V gene sequence: CDR1 DFQATT, CDR2 SNEGSKA (reference sequence). The CDR3 loop spans 16 amino acids. With V trimmed by 0 bases and J by 0 bases, 5 bases remained unmatched. CDR3 region: CSARDPSSGSTDTQYF. The CDR3 DNA sequence: TGCAGTGCTAGAGATCCGTCTAGCGGGAGCACAGATACGCAGTATTTT.

This clonotype was observed a handful of times. At one end, the junction sequence differs from germline, possibly due to a read error. The chain joins TRBV2 to TRBJ1-2; D not certain. Germline V gene data show CDR1 as SNHLY and CDR2 as FYNNEI. The CDR3 runs 14 residues. This CDR3 reads CASSKAPEWSGYTF. In DNA form, the CDR3 reads TGTGCCAGCAGTAAAGCGCCCGAGTGGTCTGGCTACACCTTC.

This rearrangement joins TRBV14 to TRBJ2-1, with D possibly called TRBD1 or TRBD2 (5 bases each). V lost 5 bases and J 6 bases, leaving 14 bases between the germline ends. Germline lookup yields CDR1 SGHDN and CDR2 FVKESK. The CDR3 is 14 residues long. The CDR3 nucleotides are TGTGCCAGCAGCAGAAGAGGGGCAGCCAATGAGCAGTTCTTC. It codes for CASSRRGAANEQFF.